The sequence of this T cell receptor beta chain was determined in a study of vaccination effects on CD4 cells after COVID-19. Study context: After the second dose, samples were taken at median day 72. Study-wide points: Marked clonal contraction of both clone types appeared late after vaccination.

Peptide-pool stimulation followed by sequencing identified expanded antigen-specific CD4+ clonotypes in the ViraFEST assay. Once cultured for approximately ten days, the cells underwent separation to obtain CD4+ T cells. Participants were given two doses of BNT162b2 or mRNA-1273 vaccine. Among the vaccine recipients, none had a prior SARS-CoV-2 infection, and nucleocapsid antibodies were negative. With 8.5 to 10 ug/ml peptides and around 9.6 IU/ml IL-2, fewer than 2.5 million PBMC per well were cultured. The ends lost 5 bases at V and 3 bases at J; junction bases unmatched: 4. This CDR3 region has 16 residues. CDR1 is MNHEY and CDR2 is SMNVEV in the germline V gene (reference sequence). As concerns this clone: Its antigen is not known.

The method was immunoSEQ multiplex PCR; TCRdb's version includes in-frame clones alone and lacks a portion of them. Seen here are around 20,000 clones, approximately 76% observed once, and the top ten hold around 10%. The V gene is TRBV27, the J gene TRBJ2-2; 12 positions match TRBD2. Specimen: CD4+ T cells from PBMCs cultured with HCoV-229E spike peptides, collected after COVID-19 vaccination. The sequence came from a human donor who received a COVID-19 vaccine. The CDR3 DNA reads TGTGCCAGCAGTAAAACTAGCGGGAGGTACACCGGGGAGCTGTTTTTT. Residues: CASSKTSGRYTGELFF.